This T cell receptor beta chain was sequenced for a study of T cell changes during pregnancy in multiple sclerosis. The CDR3 consists of 14 residues. V dropped 6 bases and J dropped 5 bases, with 16 bases sitting between them. Germline V CDR1 and CDR2: MDHEN, SYDVKM. Some clones are missing from TCRdb's copy, which holds only in-frame ones; the method was immunoSEQ multiplex PCR. The top ten clones hold over 0.55% of a sample with more than 40,000 clones, about nine tenths of them seen once. Sequences were derived from CD4+ T cells from peripheral blood mononuclear cells, sampled in the first trimester of pregnancy. The genes are TRBV28 and TRBJ1-1; perhaps TRBD1 as D (6 bases). The clonotype originates from a female donor with multiple sclerosis, enrolled in a pregnancy study. Here the CDR3 reads CASRGRLRGTEAFF. The CDR3 nucleotides read TGTGCCAGCAGAGGCCGTCTCAGGGGAACTGAAGCTTTCTTT.